This TCR beta chain was sequenced during a study of molecular identifiers for immune sequencing clone quantification. Findings and limits, study-wide: Sizes of highly expanded clones could be underestimated through identical TCRs sharing a barcode.

This clonotype was recorded at least ten times. What it binds is not known. Libraries from naive CD8 cells were generated from about 20,000 to 1,000,000 sorted cells (with 10%, 30% or 50% RNA). Both previously described methods and listed TCR primers were employed to make bulk TCR libraries. MiXCR was run by TCRdb on the PCR reads, yielding one entry per CDR3 protein. The profile shows approximately 550,000 distinct CDR3 sequences, about 22% of them singletons. The CDR3 is 12 amino acids. CDR1 and CDR2 from the germline V gene are SGHNT and YYREEE (reference sequence). Trimming took off 0 bases at V and 6 bases at J, with 7 bases between the two ends.

The genes are TRBV5-4 and TRBJ2-7; possible D gene TRBD1, 5 bases. The specimen was naive CD8+ T cells from blood, with Jurkat cell RNA spiked in. Subset noted: FACS-sorted CD8+CD4-CCR7+CD45RA+ naive T cells. The clonotype originates from a human donor in good health. Some libraries in this study had Jurkat cell RNA spiked in. In nucleotides, the CDR3 is TGTGCCAGCAGCTTGGGCAGGGCCGAGCAGTACTTC. Translating gives CASSLGRAEQYF. The full variable domain, in which reference TRBV5-4 and TRBJ2-7 provide the parts outside the CDR3, is ETGVTQSPTHLIKTRGQQVTLRCSSQSGHNTVSWYQQALGQGPQFIFQYYREEENGRGNFPPRFSGLQFPNYSSELNVNALELDDSALYLCASSLGRAEQYFGPGTRLTVT.